This T cell receptor (beta chain) was captured by sequencing in a study of metastatic and nonmetastatic thyroid tumors (dated by TCRdb to the early 2020s). Turning to the overall study: Repertoires from peripheral blood and from tumor or nodule tissue samples of malignant and benign thyroid patients were compared.

The CDR3, from cysteine to phenylalanine, totals 16 residues. Just CDR3 DNA is preserved here, 48 bases in frame from base 1. CDR1 and CDR2 are drawn from the germline V gene (reference sequence): LNHNV, YYDKDF. Germline trimming: 3 bases from V, 6 bases from J; junction bases outside gene matches: 8. This clone was found many times. Its antigen is not yet known. Base qualities are not at hand, and no much larger clone is one base apart. No treatment had been received by any patient before thyroid surgery. Using T-cell receptor beta sequencing, the study looked back at clinical samples from patients collected from 2012 to 2018. The receptor library was made with PCR. Instrument on record: Illumina HiSeq 4000. High-throughput sequencing was used to profile the CDR3 region of the TCR beta-chain in every patient. The authors' analysis ran thus. The researchers built a classifier to tell apart papillary thyroid cancer patients with distant metastasis, based on CDR3 differences among clinicopathological groups. To measure repertoire diversity the researchers used the Shannon index, while the Morisita-Horn index served to gauge how similar the tumor and blood repertoires were. The public reads were run again by TCRdb, first through fastp at Q25 and then through MiXCR, and only productive beta chains were kept. None of the V and J calls come from the authors' own analysis; TCRdb made them. This sample comprises approximately 34,000 clones, around 15% of them detected only once. The biggest ten clones account for 3.4% of the sample.

The paper as a whole reports these results and caveats: In both blood and tumor samples, TCR beta diversity was reported to be significantly higher in malignant tumors than in benign nodules.

The sample taken for sequencing was blood. The clonotype comes from a female donor with papillary thyroid cancer or a benign thyroid nodule (not recorded which). Some clones in this sample may be carry-over from other donors' samples. This receptor chain uses TRBV15 and TRBJ2-2, and TRBD2 matches 9 of the central bases. The CDR3 region has the sequence CATSRLASGTAGELFF. The DNA sequence follows: TGTGCCACCAGCAGGTTGGCTAGCGGGACGGCCGGGGAGCTGTTTTTT.